This T cell receptor beta chain was identified during a study of glioma-infiltrating T cells. Amplification of TCR alpha and beta CDR3 regions from RNA used iRepertoire nested multiplex PCR. One entry per CDR3 protein results from TCRdb running MiXCR on the multiplex PCR reads. This table has about 130,000 distinct CDR3 sequences, under 25% appearing once. To note about this clonotype: Its matching antigen is unknown.

Findings of the study overall: Tissue and blood shared very few CDR3 sequences. Above-expected tissue-blood divergence occurred in all gliomas, most in low-grade ones.

Germline V CDR1 and CDR2: MNHNS, SASEGT. Trimming at V came to 6 bases and at J to 1 base, leaving 8 bases not matched to a gene. CDR3 length equals 16 residues. Material: glioma tissue, nonneoplastic brain tissue, or PBMCs (not recorded which). The chain carries TRBV6-1 and TRBJ2-2, with 7 bases aligning to TRBD1. The source is a human donor with low-grade glioma or glioblastoma, undergoing nonglioma brain surgery, or in good health (not recorded which). Here the CDR3 DNA reads TGTGCCAGCAGGATAATCAGACAGGGGAACACCGGGGAGCTGTTTTTT. Protein product: CASRIIRQGNTGELFF.